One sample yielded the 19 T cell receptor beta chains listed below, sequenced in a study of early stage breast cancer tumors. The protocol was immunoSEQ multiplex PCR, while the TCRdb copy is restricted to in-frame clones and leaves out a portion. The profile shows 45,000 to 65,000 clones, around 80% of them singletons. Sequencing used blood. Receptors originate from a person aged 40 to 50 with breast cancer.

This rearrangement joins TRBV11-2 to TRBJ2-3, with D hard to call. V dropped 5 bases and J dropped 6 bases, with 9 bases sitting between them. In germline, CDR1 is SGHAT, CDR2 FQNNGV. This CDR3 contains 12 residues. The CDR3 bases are TGTGCCAGCAGCCCTCTAGGGGATACGCAGTATTTT. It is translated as CASSPLGDTQYF.

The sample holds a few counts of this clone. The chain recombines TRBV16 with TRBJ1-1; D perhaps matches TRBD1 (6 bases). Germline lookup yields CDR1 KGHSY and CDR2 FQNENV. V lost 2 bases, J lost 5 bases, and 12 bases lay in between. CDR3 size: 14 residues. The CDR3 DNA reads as TGTGCCAGCAGCCAAAGCCCAGGGGTTACTGAAGCTTTCTTT. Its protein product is CASSQSPGVTEAFF.

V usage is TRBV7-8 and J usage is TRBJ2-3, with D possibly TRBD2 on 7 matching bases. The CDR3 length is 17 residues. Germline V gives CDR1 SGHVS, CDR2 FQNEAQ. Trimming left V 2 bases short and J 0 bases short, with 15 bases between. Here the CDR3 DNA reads TGTGCCAGCAGCTTACTCGGCGGGGGCCCTAGCACAGATACGCAGTATTTT. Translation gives CASSLLGGGPSTDTQYF.

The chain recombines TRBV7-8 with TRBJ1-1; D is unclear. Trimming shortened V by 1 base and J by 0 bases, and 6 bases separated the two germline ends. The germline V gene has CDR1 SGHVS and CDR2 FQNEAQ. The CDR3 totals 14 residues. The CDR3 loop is CASSLGRMNTEAFF. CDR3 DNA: TGTGCCAGCAGCTTAGGCCGGATGAACACTGAAGCTTTCTTT.

CDR3 residues: CASSLLGTGARYEQYF. The CDR3 bases are TGTGCCAGCAGTTTACTCGGGACAGGGGCGCGTTACGAGCAGTACTTC. V is TRBV27 and J is TRBJ2-7, with 10 bases fitting TRBD1. The germline V gene encodes CDR1 MNHEY and CDR2 SMNVEV (reference sequence). V lost 2 bases to trimming and J lost 4 bases; unmatched junction nucleotides: 8. This CDR3 contains 16 residues.

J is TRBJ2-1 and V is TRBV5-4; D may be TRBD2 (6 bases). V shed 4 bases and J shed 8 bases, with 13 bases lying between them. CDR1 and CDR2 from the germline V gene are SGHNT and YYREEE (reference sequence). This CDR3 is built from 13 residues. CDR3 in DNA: TGTGCCAGCAGCCTAGCGTCTAAGGATGAGCAGTTCTTC. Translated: CASSLASKDEQFF. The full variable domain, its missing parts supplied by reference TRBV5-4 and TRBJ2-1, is ETGVTQSPTHLIKTRGQQVTLRCSSQSGHNTVSWYQQALGQGPQFIFQYYREEENGRGNFPPRFSGLQFPNYSSELNVNALELDDSALYLCASSLASKDEQFFGPGTRLTVL.

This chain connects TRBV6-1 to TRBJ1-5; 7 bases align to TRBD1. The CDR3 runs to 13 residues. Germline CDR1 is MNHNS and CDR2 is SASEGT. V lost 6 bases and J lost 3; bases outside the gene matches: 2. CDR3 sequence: CASRGQSNQPQHF. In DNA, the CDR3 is TGTGCCAGCAGGGGACAGTCCAATCAGCCCCAGCATTTT.

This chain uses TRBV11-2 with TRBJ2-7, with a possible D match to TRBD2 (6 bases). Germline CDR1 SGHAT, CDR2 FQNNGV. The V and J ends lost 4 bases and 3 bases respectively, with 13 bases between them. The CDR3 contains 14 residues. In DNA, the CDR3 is TGTGCCAGCAGCTCGGGGACTGCTAACTACGAGCAGTACTTC. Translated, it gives CASSSGTANYEQYF.

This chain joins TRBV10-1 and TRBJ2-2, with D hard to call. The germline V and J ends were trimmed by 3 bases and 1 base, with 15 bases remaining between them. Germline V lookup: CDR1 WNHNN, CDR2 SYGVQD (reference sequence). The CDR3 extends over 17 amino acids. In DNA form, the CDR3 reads TGCGCCAGCAGTGATCTAGGACCGCGCGGGAACACCGGGGAGCTGTTTTTT. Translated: CASSDLGPRGNTGELFF.

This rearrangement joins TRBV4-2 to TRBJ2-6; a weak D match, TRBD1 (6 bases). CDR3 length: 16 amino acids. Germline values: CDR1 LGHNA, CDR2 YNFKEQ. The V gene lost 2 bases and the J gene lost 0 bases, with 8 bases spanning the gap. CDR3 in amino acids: CASSQQGYSGANVLTF. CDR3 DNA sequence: TGTGCCAGCAGCCAACAGGGGTACTCTGGGGCCAACGTCCTGACTTTC.

The CDR3 DNA is TGTGCCAGCAGTAAACCACCGGGGACAGGGTTTGGCTACACCTTC. Translated: CASSKPPGTGFGYTF. The chain joins TRBV6-5 to TRBJ1-2; TRBD1 matches at 9 bases. The CDR3 sequence is 15 residues long. The V gene end was trimmed by 5 bases and the J gene end by 7 bases; junction bases not matched to a gene: 11. CDR1 is MNHEY and CDR2 is SVGAGI in the germline V gene.

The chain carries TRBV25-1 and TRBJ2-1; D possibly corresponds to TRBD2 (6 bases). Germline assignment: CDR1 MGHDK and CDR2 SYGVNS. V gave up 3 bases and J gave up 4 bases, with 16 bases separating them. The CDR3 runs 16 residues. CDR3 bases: TGTGCCAGCAGTGATTTTCCGGGACTGCCATACAATGAGCAGTTCTTC. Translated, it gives CASSDFPGLPYNEQFF. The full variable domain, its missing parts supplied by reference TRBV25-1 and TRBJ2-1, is EADIYQTPRYLVIGTGKKITLECSQTMGHDKMYWYQQDPGMELHLIHYSYGVNSTEKGDLSSESTVSRIRTEHFPLTLESARPSHTSQYLCASSDFPGLPYNEQFFGPGTRLTVL.

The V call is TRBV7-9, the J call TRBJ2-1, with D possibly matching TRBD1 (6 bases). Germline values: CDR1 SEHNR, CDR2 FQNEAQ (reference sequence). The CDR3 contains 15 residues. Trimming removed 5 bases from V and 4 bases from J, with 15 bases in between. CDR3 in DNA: TGTGCCAGCAGCCCCCCGGGACAAGTGTACAATGAGCAGTTCTTC. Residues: CASSPPGQVYNEQFF.

CDR3 DNA: TGTGCCAGCAGTGAAGGAACGGGGCGGCTTGAAGCTTTCTTT. Protein: CASSEGTGRLEAFF. The chain couples TRBV6-1 to TRBJ1-1; D is possibly TRBD1 (5 bases). The germline CDR1 and CDR2 sequences are MNHNS and SASEGT. The CDR3 spans 14 residues. Trimming stripped 1 base from V and 7 bases from J, with 13 bases between.

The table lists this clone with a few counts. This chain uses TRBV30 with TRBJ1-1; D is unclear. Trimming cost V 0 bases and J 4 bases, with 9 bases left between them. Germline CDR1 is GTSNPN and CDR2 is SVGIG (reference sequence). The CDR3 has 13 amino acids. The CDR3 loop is CAWSVVGGTEAFF. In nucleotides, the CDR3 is TGTGCCTGGAGTGTAGTGGGAGGCACTGAAGCTTTCTTT. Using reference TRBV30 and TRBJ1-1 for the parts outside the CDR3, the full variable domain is SQTIHQWPATLVQPVGSPLSLECTVEGTSNPNLYWYRQAAGRGLQLLFYSVGIGQISSEVPQNLSASRPQDRQFILSSKKLLLSDSGFYLCAWSVVGGTEAFFGQGTRLTVV.

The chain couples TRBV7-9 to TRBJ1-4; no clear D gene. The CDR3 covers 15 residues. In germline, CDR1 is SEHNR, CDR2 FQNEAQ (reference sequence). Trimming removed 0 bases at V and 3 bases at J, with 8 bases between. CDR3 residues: CASSLALRANEKLFF. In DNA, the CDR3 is TGTGCCAGCAGCTTAGCCCTACGGGCTAATGAAAAACTGTTTTTT.

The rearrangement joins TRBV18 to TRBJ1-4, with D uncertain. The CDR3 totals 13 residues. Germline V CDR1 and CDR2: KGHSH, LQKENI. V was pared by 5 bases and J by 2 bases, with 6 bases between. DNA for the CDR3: TGTGCCAGCTCAATGTCGACTAATGAAAAACTGTTTTTT. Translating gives CASSMSTNEKLFF.

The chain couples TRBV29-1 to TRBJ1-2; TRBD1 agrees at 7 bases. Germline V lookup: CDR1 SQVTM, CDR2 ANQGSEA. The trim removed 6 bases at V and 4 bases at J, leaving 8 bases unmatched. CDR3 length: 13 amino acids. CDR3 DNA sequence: TGCAGCGTGACAGGGCCCCCTTCCTATGGCTACACCTTC. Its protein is CSVTGPPSYGYTF.

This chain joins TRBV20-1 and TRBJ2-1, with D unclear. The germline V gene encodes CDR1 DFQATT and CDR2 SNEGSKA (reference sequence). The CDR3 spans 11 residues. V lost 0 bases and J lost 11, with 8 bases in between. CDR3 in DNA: TGCAGTGCTAGAGACAGTCCGAAGCAGTTCTTC. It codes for CSARDSPKQFF.